This T cell receptor (beta chain) was identified in a study of T cells expressing NK-cell markers. On the study more broadly: Sorted CD3+CD56+NKG2C+, CD3+CD56+NKG2C- and CD3+CD56-NKG2C+ T cells supplied TCR beta repertoires.

CDR3 length: 14 amino acids. CDR1 and CDR2 (germline): MGHRA, YSYEKL. Study conclusions and caveats: Over 5 donors carried dominant NKG2C+ clonotypes that made up 1.0-7.0% of their CD8+ T cells.

TCRdb re-called the 5' RACE reads; every CDR3 protein appears as one record, without DNA. The sample spans about 160,000 distinct CDR3 sequences; the ten largest clones claim 20% to 25%. To note about this clonotype: Its target is unknown.

This receptor was identified in a man aged 18 to 70 in good health. What was sequenced was blood T cells: a sorted CD56 or NKG2C T cell subset, CD4+ or CD8+ T cells, or bulk PBMC T cells (not recorded which). This chain joins TRBV4-1 and TRBJ2-7; the D gene TCRdb calls, TRBD1, cannot be checked with no DNA. This CDR3 is CASSPQGNPYEQYF.